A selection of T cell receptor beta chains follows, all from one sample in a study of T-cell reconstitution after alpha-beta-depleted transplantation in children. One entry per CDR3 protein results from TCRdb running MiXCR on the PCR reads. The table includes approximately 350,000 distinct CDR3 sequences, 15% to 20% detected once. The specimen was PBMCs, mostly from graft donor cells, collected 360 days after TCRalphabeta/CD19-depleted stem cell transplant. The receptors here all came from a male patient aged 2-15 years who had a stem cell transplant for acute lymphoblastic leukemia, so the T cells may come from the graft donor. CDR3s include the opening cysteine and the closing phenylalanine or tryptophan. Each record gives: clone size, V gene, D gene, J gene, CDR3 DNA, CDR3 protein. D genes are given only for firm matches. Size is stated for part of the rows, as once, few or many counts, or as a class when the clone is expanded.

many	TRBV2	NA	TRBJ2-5	TGTGCCAGCAGTGAATTTGGGGCAGAGACCCAGTACTTC	CASSEFGAETQYF
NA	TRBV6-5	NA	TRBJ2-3	TGTGCCAGCAGCAGACAGTTGAGAGAGTGGGGCACAGATACGCAGTATTTT	CASSRQLREWGTDTQYF
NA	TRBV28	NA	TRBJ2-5	TGTGCCAGCAGTAACAAACTAACTAGCAGGGAGACCCAGTACTTC	CASSNKLTSRETQYF
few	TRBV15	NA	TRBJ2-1	TGTGCCACCAGCAGAGCGAGGGGATTCAATGAGCAGTTCTTC	CATSRARGFNEQFF
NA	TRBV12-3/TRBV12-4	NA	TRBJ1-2	TGTGCCAGCAGAGGTTCGGTGTGGGGCTACACCTTC	CASRGSVWGYTF
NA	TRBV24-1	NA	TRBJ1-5	TGTGCCACCAGTGACACCGGGGGTAGCAATCAGCCCCAGCATTTT	CATSDTGGSNQPQHF
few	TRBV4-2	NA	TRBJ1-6	TGTGCCAGCAGCCAAGATGGTCGTTCACCCCTCCACTTT	CASSQDGRSPLHF
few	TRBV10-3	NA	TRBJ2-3	TGTGCCATCAACCGGGACAGCACAGATACGCAGTATTTT	CAINRDSTDTQYF
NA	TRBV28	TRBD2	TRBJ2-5	TGTGCCAGCAGTCCCCCGACTAGCGGGAGGGATCTGTTCGAGACCCAGTACTTC	CASSPPTSGRDLFETQYF
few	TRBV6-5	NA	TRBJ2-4	TGTGCCAGCAGTTGGGTAGTCGGGCCCAAAAACATTCAGTACTTC	CASSWVVGPKNIQYF
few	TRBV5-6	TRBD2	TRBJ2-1	TGTGCCAGCAGCTCTGGAACTAGCGGGTTCTGGGATGAGCAGTTCTTC	CASSSGTSGFWDEQFF
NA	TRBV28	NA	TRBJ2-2	TGTGCCAGCAGTTTTCGTGGCCTTAGGTCCCCGGAGCTGTTTTTT	CASSFRGLRSPELFF
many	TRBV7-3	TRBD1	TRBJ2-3	TGTGCCAGCAGCTTAGGTCAGGGGGAATGGGCAGATACGCAGTATTTT	CASSLGQGEWADTQYF
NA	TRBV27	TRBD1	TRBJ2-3	TGTGCCAGCAGCCCAGGGGGCAGGGGGTATGCAGATACGCAGTATTTT	CASSPGGRGYADTQYF
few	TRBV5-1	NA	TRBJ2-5	TGCGCCAGCAGCTTGGGGGGGGCCCCCCAAGAGACCCAGTACTTC	CASSLGGAPQETQYF
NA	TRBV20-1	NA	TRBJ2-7	TGCAGTGGTTTACCTCCGCACCAGTCCTACGAGCAGTACTTC	CSGLPPHQSYEQYF
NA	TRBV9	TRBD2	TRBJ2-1	TGTGCCAGCACCCCGGGGGGTACTAGGATCAATGAGCAGTTCTTC	CASTPGGTRINEQFF
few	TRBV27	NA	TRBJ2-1	TGTGCCAGCCAGATAGGGGGGTTCCCCTCCTACAATGAGCAGTTCTTC	CASQIGGFPSYNEQFF
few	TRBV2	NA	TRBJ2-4	TGTGCCGGTGGTCGCTTAGCCAAAAACATTCAGTACTTC	CAGGRLAKNIQYF
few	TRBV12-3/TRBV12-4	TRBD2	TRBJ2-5	TGTGCCAGCAGTTTATCGACTGAGCGGGAGGGGGAGACCCAGTACTTC	CASSLSTEREGETQYF
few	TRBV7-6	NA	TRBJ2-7	TGTGCCAGCAGCCGCAGACCGTCAGCCTACGAGCAGTACTTC	CASSRRPSAYEQYF
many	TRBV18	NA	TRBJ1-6	TGTGCCAGCTCCGATGGCAGGGGACTCCACTTT	CASSDGRGLHF
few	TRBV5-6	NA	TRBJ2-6	TGTGCCAGCAGCTTGGTGAGCCCCTCTGGGGCCAACGTCCTGACTTTC	CASSLVSPSGANVLTF
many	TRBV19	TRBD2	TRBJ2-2	TGTGCCAGTAGATTCCTAGCGGGCCATACCTACACCGGGGAGCTGTTTTTT	CASRFLAGHTYTGELFF
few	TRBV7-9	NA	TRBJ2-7	TGTGCCAGCAGCTTAGACGGCAGGGCCTACGAGCAGTACTTC	CASSLDGRAYEQYF
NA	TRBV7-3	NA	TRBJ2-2	TGTGCCAGCAGCTTACTAGGGGGGAACACCGGGGAGCTGTTTTTT	CASSLLGGNTGELFF
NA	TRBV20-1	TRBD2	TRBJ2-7	TGCAGTGCTCGTAGCAGCGGGAGGAGCGAGCAGTACTTC	CSARSSGRSEQYF
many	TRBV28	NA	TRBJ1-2	TGTGCCAGCAGTCTCTATGTTGGGCAAGCTAACTATGGCTACACCTTC	CASSLYVGQANYGYTF
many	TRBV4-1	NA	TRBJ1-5	TGCGCCAGCAGCCAAGTCGACCGACAGCCCCAGCATTTT	CASSQVDRQPQHF
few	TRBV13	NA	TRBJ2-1	TGTGCCAGCAGCTTTGGAGGAGGGGAGAGCTACAATGAGCAGTTCTTC	CASSFGGGESYNEQFF
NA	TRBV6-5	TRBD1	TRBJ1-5	TGTGCCAGCAGTTTGGACAGGGGAGAGCCCCAGCATTTT	CASSLDRGEPQHF
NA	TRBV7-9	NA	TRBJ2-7	TGTGCCAGCAGCCGCACGGACGAGCAGTACTTC	CASSRTDEQYF
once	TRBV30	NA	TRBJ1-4	TGTGCCTGGAGTAGGGATGAAAAACTGTTTTTT	CAWSRDEKLFF
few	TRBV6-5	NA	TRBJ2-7	TGTGCCAGCAGTTACCGGGCAGGGGACGCCTACGAGCAGTACTTC	CASSYRAGDAYEQYF
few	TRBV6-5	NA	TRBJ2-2	TGTGCCAGCAGTTACTCGACAGGACGCGGGGAGCTGTTTTTT	CASSYSTGRGELFF
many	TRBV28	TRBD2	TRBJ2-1	TGTGCCAGCAGTTTGGGGGGGCTAGCGGGCAATGAGCAGTTCTTC	CASSLGGLAGNEQFF
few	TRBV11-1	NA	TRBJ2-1	TGTGCCAGCAGCTTAGGGGGAGCCTCGGGCCTACGCTACAATGAGCAGTTCTTC	CASSLGGASGLRYNEQFF